The rows below give T cell receptor beta chains drawn from one sample of a study of T-cell memory formation after mild COVID-19. MiXCR, applied by TCRdb to the 5' RACE reads, yields one record per CDR3 protein. The table includes about 600,000 distinct CDR3 sequences, about 22% detected once. The sample taken for sequencing was PBMCs or a T cell subset sorted from them (not recorded which). Receptors were obtained from an adult woman who had mild COVID-19 (a few samples of this study predate the infection). Cell type and time point are not known. Each CDR3 is given with its conserved first and last residue. D genes are given only for firm matches. For some rows the clone size is stated as once, few or many, or as a class when expanded; others skip it.

cdr3_aa cdr3_nt j_call v_call clone_size d_call
CASSLARGASGEQYF TGCGCCAGCAGCTTGGCACGGGGCGCGTCGGGGGAGCAGTACTTC TRBJ2-7 TRBV5-1 NA NA
CVRQGMNTEAFF TGTGTTCGACAGGGGATGAACACTGAAGCTTTCTTT TRBJ1-1 TRBV6-4 NA TRBD1
CSAIPGRNSNQPQHF TGCAGTGCTATACCTGGACGGAATAGCAATCAGCCCCAGCATTTT TRBJ1-5 TRBV20-1 NA NA
CAISGGHQETQYF TGTGCCATCAGTGGGGGACACCAAGAGACCCAGTACTTC TRBJ2-5 TRBV10-3 few NA
CASRNGQGNYGYTF TGTGCCAGCAGAAACGGACAGGGGAACTATGGCTACACCTTC TRBJ1-2 TRBV6-5 few TRBD1
CASSVGINNQPQHF TGTGCCAGCAGCGTGGGGATCAACAATCAGCCCCAGCATTTT TRBJ1-5 TRBV9 NA NA
CASSRDLGYSYEQYF TGTGCCAGCAGCCGAGACCTGGGCTACTCCTACGAGCAGTACTTC TRBJ2-7 TRBV4-2 NA NA
CASSASGGAHTGELFF TGTGCCAGCAGCGCAAGCGGGGGGGCACACACCGGGGAGCTGTTTTTT TRBJ2-2 TRBV7-6 few TRBD2
CASSLRTSGASSYNEQFF TGTGCCAGCAGCTTGCGGACTAGCGGGGCGAGCTCCTACAATGAGCAGTTCTTC TRBJ2-1 TRBV5-5 NA TRBD2
CASGTPGGQPQHF TGTGCCAGCGGAACCCCAGGGGGTCAGCCCCAGCATTTT TRBJ1-5 TRBV27 few TRBD1
CAISESTGQGTYTF TGTGCCATCAGTGAGTCGACGGGACAGGGTACCTACACCTTC TRBJ1-2 TRBV10-3 few TRBD1
CSAQSGLKRGADNEQFF TGCAGTGCCCAGTCGGGTCTGAAGCGGGGGGCGGACAATGAGCAGTTCTTC TRBJ2-1 TRBV20-1 few TRBD2
CASSYSGGVSYEQYF TGTGCCAGCAGTTACTCAGGCGGTGTATCCTACGAGCAGTACTTC TRBJ2-7 TRBV6-6 few NA
CASSPDRAPYEQYF TGTGCCAGCAGTCCCGACAGGGCCCCCTACGAGCAGTACTTC TRBJ2-7 TRBV27 few TRBD1
CASSFAVYGYTF TGTGCCAGCAGTTTTGCAGTCTATGGCTACACCTTC TRBJ1-2 TRBV12-3/TRBV12-4 few NA
CASSYSTSVLYNEQFF TGTGCCAGCAGTTACTCGACAAGCGTCCTATACAATGAGCAGTTCTTC TRBJ2-1 TRBV6-2/TRBV6-3 few NA
CASSQDSTDTQYF TGTGCCAGCAGCCAAGATAGTACGGATACGCAGTATTTT TRBJ2-3 TRBV4-2 many NA
CASSLAGGVTGELFF TGTGCCAGCAGCTTAGCCGGAGGGGTCACCGGGGAGCTGTTTTTT TRBJ2-2 TRBV7-3 NA NA
CATSDSGQPQHF TGTGCCACCAGTGATTCAGGTCAGCCCCAGCATTTT TRBJ1-5 TRBV24-1 many NA
CASSFGTGDGNGYTF TGTGCCAGCAGCTTCGGGACAGGGGATGGCAATGGCTACACCTTC TRBJ1-2 TRBV7-8 NA TRBD1
CASSLDRVIGELFF TGTGCCAGCAGCTTGGACAGGGTCATCGGGGAGCTGTTTTTT TRBJ2-2 TRBV11-1 NA TRBD1
CASRSGGPYYEQYF TGTGCCAGCAGAAGTGGGGGACCTTACTACGAGCAGTACTTC TRBJ2-7 TRBV7-2 NA NA
CATRGTGDYEQYF TGTGCCACCAGAGGGACAGGGGACTACGAGCAGTACTTC TRBJ2-7 TRBV24-1 NA TRBD1
CASSAAGTYEQYF TGTGCCAGCAGCGCAGCGGGGACCTACGAGCAGTACTTC TRBJ2-7 TRBV11-3 few TRBD2
CASSVVASGYNEQFF TGTGCCAGCAGCGTAGTTGCTAGCGGATACAATGAGCAGTTCTTC TRBJ2-1 TRBV9 few TRBD2
CASSFQGGIWGTDTQYF TGTGCCAGCAGCTTCCAAGGGGGGATTTGGGGCACAGATACGCAGTATTTT TRBJ2-3 TRBV7-2 few NA
CASSHLTGIVTEAFF TGTGCCAGCAGCCACCTGACAGGGATCGTCACTGAAGCTTTCTTT TRBJ1-1 TRBV3-1 NA TRBD1
CAWGRQEPYNYGYTF TGTGCCTGGGGGCGACAGGAACCTTATAACTATGGCTACACCTTC TRBJ1-2 TRBV30 NA NA
CASTDYRGTGANVLTF TGTGCCAGTACAGATTACAGGGGGACTGGGGCCAACGTCCTGACTTTC TRBJ2-6 TRBV19 few TRBD1
CASSGISDTQYF TGCGCCAGCAGCGGGATCTCAGATACGCAGTATTTT TRBJ2-3 TRBV5-1 NA NA
CASSQQDNQPQHF TGCGCCAGCAGCCAACAGGACAATCAGCCCCAGCATTTT TRBJ1-5 TRBV4-1 NA NA
CASSLNPLTGQFF TGTGCCAGCAGCTTAAACCCCCTTACGGGGCAGTTCTTC TRBJ2-1 TRBV7-3 NA NA
CASSLALAGEGEQFF TGTGCCAGCAGCTTAGCGCTAGCGGGAGAGGGGGAGCAGTTCTTC TRBJ2-1 TRBV7-2 NA TRBD2
CASSPRGRDYNEQFF TGTGCCAGCAGCCCTAGGGGGAGGGACTACAATGAGCAGTTCTTC TRBJ2-1 TRBV7-6 many NA
CASSEVWNTGELFF TGTGCCAGCAGTGAGGTTTGGAACACCGGGGAGCTGTTTTTT TRBJ2-2 TRBV6-1 many NA
CASSSHSGLYNEQFF TGTGCCAGCAGCTCTCACTCCGGACTGTACAATGAGCAGTTCTTC TRBJ2-1 TRBV7-9 NA NA
CASSQVGEGHEQYF TGCGCCAGCAGCCAAGTTGGGGAAGGCCACGAGCAGTACTTC TRBJ2-7 TRBV4-1 NA NA
CATSTFAGNTGELFF TGTGCCACCAGTACCTTCGCGGGGAACACCGGGGAGCTGTTTTTT TRBJ2-2 TRBV24-1 few NA
CASSFMGRETQYF TGTGCCAGCAGTTTTATGGGGAGAGAGACCCAGTACTTC TRBJ2-5 TRBV28 NA NA
CATSGDVGTYEQYF TGTGCCACCAGCGGGGACGTAGGGACCTACGAGCAGTACTTC TRBJ2-7 TRBV15 few NA
CSVVIDSNQPQHF TGCAGCGTTGTGATTGATAGCAATCAGCCCCAGCATTTT TRBJ1-5 TRBV29-1 NA NA
CASSQRDAAYEQYF TGCGCCAGCAGCCAACGGGACGCAGCCTACGAGCAGTACTTC TRBJ2-7 TRBV5-1 few NA
CASSGSVSGGFKTQYF TGTGCCAGCAGTGGTTCGGTTAGCGGGGGGTTTAAGACCCAGTACTTC TRBJ2-5 TRBV27 few TRBD2
CASSYSPGQGYGYTF TGTGCCAGCAGTTACTCCCCGGGACAGGGCTATGGCTACACCTTC TRBJ1-2 TRBV12-3/TRBV12-4 NA TRBD1
CASSSIRGYEQYF TGTGCCAGCAGCTCGATTAGGGGGTACGAGCAGTACTTC TRBJ2-7 TRBV7-2 NA NA
CASSSQTQQYF TGTGCCAGCAGCTCACAGACACAGCAGTACTTC TRBJ2-7 TRBV7-9 many NA
CASSPVPNYGYTF TGTGCCAGCAGTCCCGTCCCCAACTATGGCTACACCTTC TRBJ1-2 TRBV6-4 few NA
CASSLEVNEQFF TGTGCCAGCAGCTTGGAGGTCAATGAGCAGTTCTTC TRBJ2-1 TRBV7-9 many NA
CASSLTRSTNEKLFF TGTGCCAGCAGCCTTACCCGCTCTACTAATGAAAAACTGTTTTTT TRBJ1-4 TRBV28 few NA
CASTLRGLAGYTF TGTGCCAGCACCCTTAGGGGATTGGCTGGCTACACCTTC TRBJ1-2 TRBV7-2 NA NA
CASSSSGNQPQHF TGTGCCAGCTCCTCGTCAGGGAACCAGCCCCAGCATTTT TRBJ1-5 TRBV18 few NA
CASGTGLSYGYTF TGCGCCAGCGGAACAGGATTATCTTATGGCTACACCTTC TRBJ1-2 TRBV5-1 NA NA
CASSLGSSGSNEQFF TGTGCCAGCAGCTTAGGATCTAGCGGGAGCAATGAGCAGTTCTTC TRBJ2-1 TRBV7-9 few TRBD2
CASSDSENTEAFF TGTGCCAGCAGTGACTCGGAAAACACTGAAGCTTTCTTT TRBJ1-1 TRBV6-4 few NA
CASSQEGVWNSPLHF TGCGCCAGCAGCCAAGAGGGGGTTTGGAATTCACCCCTCCACTTT TRBJ1-6 TRBV4-3 NA NA
CASSYGGTEETQYF TGTGCCAGCAGTTACGGAGGGACAGAAGAGACCCAGTACTTC TRBJ2-5 TRBV6-5 NA NA
CASSLEGGNNEQFF TGTGCCAGCAGCCTAGAGGGAGGGAACAATGAGCAGTTCTTC TRBJ2-1 TRBV7-9 NA TRBD2
CASSQAELARDEQFF TGCGCCAGCAGCCAAGCCGAACTAGCTAGGGATGAGCAGTTCTTC TRBJ2-1 TRBV4-3 few NA
CASSQGAGLYYEQYF TGTGCCAGCAGCCAAGGGGCGGGACTGTACTACGAGCAGTACTTC TRBJ2-7 TRBV14 few NA
CASSFRSARTDTQYF TGTGCCAGCAGTTTCCGGTCGGCCCGCACAGATACGCAGTATTTT TRBJ2-3 TRBV12-3/TRBV12-4 NA NA